The 2 T cell receptor beta chains in this list originate from one sample, sequenced in a study of cytomegalovirus exposure and HLA in healthy donors. PCR primers comprised 60 Vbeta and 13 Jbeta primers. Sequencing used immunoSEQ multiplex PCR; TCRdb keeps in-frame clones, though not all of them. The sample carries some 95,000 clones, about four fifths recorded once. Material: PBMCs. Receptor source: a woman aged 40 to 50 in good health and CMV-seronegative.

This clone was seen just once. The J gene is TRBJ1-1, the V gene TRBV5-6; D ambiguous. Looked up from germline, CDR1 is SGHDT and CDR2 is YYEEEE. The CDR3 loop spans 15 amino acids. Trimming left V 1 base short and J 0 bases short, with 10 bases between. Here the CDR3 reads CASSLSAGMNTEAFF. CDR3 nucleotide sequence: TGTGCCAGCAGCTTGAGTGCAGGTATGAACACTGAAGCTTTCTTT.

The rearrangement uses TRBV7-3 and TRBJ2-2; TRBD1 agrees at 10 bases. The CDR3 is 16 amino acids. Germline V gene sequence: CDR1 SGHTA, CDR2 FQGTGA. V dropped 1 base and J dropped 3; count of bases not matched to a gene: 2. The CDR3 region is CASSLIGTGDTGELFF. The DNA for the CDR3 is TGTGCCAGCAGCTTAATCGGGACAGGGGACACCGGGGAGCTGTTTTTT.